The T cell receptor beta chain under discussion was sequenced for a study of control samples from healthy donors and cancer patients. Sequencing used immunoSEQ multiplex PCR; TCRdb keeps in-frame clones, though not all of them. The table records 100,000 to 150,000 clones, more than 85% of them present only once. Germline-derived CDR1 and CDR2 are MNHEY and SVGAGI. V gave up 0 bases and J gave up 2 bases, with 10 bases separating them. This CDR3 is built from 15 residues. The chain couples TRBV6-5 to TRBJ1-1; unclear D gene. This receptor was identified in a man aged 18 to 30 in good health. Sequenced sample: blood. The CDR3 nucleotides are TGTGCCAGCAGTTACTCGCCCTCCTTAAACACTGAAGCTTTCTTT. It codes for CASSYSPSLNTEAFF.